Described below is a single TCR beta chain sequence and its context. What it binds is unknown. With 2 bases removed from V and 3 bases from J, the gap between germline ends came to 20 bases. CDR3 size: 17 residues. The V gene's germline CDR1 is MDHEN and CDR2 SYDVKM. These data belong to a study of cytomegalovirus exposure and HLA in healthy donors. Study findings and constraints: Cytomegalovirus status, reportedly, was diagnosed with high specificity and sensitivity by the classifier.

Vbeta (60) and Jbeta (13) primers were used in the PCR. TCRdb's copy holds only in-frame clones and misses some; the assay was immunoSEQ multiplex PCR. The repertoire has about 120,000 clones, approximately 76% of them found once; the top ten carry roughly 15%. Sequencing was performed on PBMCs. The TCR sequence derives from a man over 45 in good health and CMV-seropositive. This chain connects TRBV28 to TRBJ2-7; tentative D call: TRBD1 (5 bases). The DNA of the CDR3 is TGTGCCAGCAGTTTACGCCCCAGCAGGGCTATTCGCTACGAGCAGTACTTC. Protein: CASSLRPSRAIRYEQYF.